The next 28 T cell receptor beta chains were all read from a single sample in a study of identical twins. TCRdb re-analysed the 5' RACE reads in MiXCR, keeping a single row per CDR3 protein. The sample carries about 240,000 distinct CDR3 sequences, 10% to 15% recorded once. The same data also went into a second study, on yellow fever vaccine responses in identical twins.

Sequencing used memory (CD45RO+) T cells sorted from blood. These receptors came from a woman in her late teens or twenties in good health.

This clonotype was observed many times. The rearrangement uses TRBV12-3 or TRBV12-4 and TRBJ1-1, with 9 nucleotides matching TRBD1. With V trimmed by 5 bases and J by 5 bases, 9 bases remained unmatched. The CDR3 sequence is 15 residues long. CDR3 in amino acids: CASSPTGGGWTEAFF. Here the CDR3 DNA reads TGTGCCAGCAGTCCTACAGGGGGCGGGTGGACTGAAGCTTTCTTT.

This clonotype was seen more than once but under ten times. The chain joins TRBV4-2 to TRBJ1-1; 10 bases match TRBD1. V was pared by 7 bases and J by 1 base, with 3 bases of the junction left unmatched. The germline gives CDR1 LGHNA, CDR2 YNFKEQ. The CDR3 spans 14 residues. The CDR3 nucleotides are TGTGCCAGCACGGACAGGGGGGCGAACACTGAAGCTTTCTTT. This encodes CASTDRGANTEAFF.

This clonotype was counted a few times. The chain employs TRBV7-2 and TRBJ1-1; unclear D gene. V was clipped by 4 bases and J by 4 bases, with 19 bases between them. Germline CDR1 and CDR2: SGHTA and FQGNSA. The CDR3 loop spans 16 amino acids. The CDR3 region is CASSSPRPQEGTEAFF. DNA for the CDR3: TGTGCCAGCAGCTCTCCCCGACCCCAGGAGGGCACTGAAGCTTTCTTT. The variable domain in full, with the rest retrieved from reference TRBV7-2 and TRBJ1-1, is GAGVSQSPSNKVTEKGKDVELRCDPISGHTALYWYRQSLGQGLEFLIYFQGNSAPDKSGLPSDRFSAERTGGSVSTLTIQRTQQEDSAVYLCASSSPRPQEGTEAFFGQGTRLTVV.

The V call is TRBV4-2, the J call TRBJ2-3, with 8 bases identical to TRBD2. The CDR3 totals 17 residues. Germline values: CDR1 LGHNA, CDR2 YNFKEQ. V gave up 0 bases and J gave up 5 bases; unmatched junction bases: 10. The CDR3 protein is CASSQEMQAGAVDTQYF. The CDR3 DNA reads TGTGCCAGCAGCCAAGAGATGCAAGCGGGAGCCGTAGATACGCAGTATTTT.

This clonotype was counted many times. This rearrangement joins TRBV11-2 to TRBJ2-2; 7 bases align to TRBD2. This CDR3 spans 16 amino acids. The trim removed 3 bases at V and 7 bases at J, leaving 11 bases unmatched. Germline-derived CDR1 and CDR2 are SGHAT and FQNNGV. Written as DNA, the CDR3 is TGTGCCAGCAGCTTGAGACTAGCCGCGGAGGGCGGGGAGCTGTTTTTT. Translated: CASSLRLAAEGGELFF.

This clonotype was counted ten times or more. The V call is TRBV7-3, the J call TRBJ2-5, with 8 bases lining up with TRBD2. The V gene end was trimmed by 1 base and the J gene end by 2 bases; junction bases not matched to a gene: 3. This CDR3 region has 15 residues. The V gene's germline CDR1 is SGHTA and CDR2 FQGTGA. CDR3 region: CASSLIAGPQETQYF. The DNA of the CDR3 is TGTGCCAGCAGCTTAATAGCGGGGCCGCAAGAGACCCAGTACTTC.

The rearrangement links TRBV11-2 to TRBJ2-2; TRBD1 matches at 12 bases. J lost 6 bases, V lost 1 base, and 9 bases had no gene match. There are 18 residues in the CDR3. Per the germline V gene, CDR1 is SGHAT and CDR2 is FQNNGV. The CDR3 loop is CASSLGPAGTGGSGELFF. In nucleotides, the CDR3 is TGTGCCAGCAGCTTAGGACCCGCCGGGACAGGGGGCTCCGGGGAGCTGTTTTTT.

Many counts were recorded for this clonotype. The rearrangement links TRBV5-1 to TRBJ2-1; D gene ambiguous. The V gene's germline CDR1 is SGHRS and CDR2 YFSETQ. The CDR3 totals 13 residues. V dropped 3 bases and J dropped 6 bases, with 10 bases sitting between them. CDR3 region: CASSSHVGNEQFF. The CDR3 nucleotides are TGCGCCAGCAGCTCTCATGTTGGCAATGAGCAGTTCTTC.

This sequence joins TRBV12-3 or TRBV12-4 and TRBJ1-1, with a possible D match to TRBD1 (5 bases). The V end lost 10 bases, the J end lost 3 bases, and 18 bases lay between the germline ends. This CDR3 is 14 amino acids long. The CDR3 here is CATEIFRGHTEAFF. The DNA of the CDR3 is TGTGCCACCGAAATATTTCGGGGACACACTGAAGCTTTCTTT.

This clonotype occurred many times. The chain's CDR3 is CASSSGADTQYF. CDR3 DNA: TGTGCCAGCTCATCAGGGGCGGATACGCAGTATTTT. V is TRBV18 and J is TRBJ2-3; the D gene is possibly TRBD1 (6 bases). Germline-derived CDR1 and CDR2 are KGHSH and LQKENI. The germline V and J ends were trimmed by 5 bases and 6 bases, with 9 bases remaining between them. This CDR3 is built from 12 residues.

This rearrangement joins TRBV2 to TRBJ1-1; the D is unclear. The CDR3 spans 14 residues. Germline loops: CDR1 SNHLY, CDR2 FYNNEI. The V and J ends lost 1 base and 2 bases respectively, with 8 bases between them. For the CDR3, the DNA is TGTGCCAGCAGTGAAGTTGGAGGCAACACTGAAGCTTTCTTT. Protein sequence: CASSEVGGNTEAFF.

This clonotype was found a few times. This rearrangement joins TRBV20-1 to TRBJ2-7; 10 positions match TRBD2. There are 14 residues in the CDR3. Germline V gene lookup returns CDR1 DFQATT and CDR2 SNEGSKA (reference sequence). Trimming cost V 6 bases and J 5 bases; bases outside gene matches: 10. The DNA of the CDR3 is TGCAGTGCGCGAGCGGGAGGGTCTCCCCACGAGCAGTACTTC. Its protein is CSARAGGSPHEQYF.

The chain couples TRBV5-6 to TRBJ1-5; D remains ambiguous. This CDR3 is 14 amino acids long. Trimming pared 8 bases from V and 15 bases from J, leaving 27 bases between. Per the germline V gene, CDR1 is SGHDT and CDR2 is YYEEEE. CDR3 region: CARGPGLLCRALHF. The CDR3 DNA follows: TGTGCCAGGGGCCCCGGGCTCCTCTGTCGGGCACTGCATTTT.

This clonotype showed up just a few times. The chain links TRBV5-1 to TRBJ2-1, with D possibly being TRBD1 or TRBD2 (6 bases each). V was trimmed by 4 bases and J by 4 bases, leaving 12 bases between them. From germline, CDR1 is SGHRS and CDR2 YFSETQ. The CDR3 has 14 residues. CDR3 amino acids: CASSGGAGYNEQFF. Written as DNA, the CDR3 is TGCGCCAGCAGCGGGGGCGCGGGGTACAATGAGCAGTTCTTC.

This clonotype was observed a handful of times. The CDR3 nucleotides are TGTGCCAGCAGCGGCCCTGGAGGAGAGACCCAGTACTTC. Translation gives CASSGPGGETQYF. The chain employs TRBV7-8 and TRBJ2-5; perhaps TRBD2 as D (5 bases). CDR3 length: 13 amino acids. Germline CDR1 and CDR2: SGHVS and FQNEAQ. V was pared by 5 bases and J by 4 bases, with 11 bases between.

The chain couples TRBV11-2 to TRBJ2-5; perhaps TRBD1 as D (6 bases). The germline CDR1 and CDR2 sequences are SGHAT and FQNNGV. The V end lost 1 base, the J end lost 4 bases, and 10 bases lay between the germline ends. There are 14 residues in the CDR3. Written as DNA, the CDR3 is TGTGCCAGCAGCTTAGGGGGCAGGGGAGAGACCCAGTACTTC. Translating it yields CASSLGGRGETQYF.

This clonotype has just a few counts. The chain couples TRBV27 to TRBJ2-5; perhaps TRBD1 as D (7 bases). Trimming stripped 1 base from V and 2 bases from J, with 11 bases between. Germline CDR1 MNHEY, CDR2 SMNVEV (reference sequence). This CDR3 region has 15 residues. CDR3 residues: CASSLWSGGQETQYF. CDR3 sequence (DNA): TGTGCCAGCAGTTTATGGTCAGGGGGGCAAGAGACCCAGTACTTC.

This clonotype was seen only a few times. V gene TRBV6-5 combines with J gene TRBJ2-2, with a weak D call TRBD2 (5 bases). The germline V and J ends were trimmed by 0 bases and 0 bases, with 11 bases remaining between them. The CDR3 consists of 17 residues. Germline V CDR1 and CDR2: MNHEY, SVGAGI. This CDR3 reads CASSYSRRRSNTGELFF. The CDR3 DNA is TGTGCCAGCAGTTACTCGAGGCGGAGGTCGAACACCGGGGAGCTGTTTTTT.

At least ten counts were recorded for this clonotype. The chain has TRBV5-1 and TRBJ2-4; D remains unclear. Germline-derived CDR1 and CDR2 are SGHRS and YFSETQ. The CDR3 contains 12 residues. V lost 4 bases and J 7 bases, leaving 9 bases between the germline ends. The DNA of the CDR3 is TGCGCCAGCAGCCCCTCCCTGAACATTCAGTACTTC. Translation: CASSPSLNIQYF.

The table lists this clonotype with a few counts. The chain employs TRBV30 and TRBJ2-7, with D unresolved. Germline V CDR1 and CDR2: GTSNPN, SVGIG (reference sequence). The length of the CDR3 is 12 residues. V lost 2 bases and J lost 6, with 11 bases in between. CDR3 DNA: TGTGCCTGGAGTCGTCAGAGAATCGAGCAGTACTTC. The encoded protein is CAWSRQRIEQYF.

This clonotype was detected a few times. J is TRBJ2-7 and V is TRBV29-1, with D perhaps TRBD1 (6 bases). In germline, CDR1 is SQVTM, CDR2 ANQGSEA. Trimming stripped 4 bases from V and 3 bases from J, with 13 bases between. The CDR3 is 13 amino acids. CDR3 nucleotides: TGCAGCGTTGGGTTGGGACAATACTACGAGCAGTACTTC. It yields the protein CSVGLGQYYEQYF.

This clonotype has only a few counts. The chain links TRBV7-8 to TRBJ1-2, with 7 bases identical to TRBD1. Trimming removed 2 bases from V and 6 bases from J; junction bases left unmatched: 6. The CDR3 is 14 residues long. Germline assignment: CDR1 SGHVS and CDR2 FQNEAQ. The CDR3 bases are TGTGCCAGCAGCTTACGCCCAGACAGGGATGGCTACACCTTC. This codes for CASSLRPDRDGYTF.

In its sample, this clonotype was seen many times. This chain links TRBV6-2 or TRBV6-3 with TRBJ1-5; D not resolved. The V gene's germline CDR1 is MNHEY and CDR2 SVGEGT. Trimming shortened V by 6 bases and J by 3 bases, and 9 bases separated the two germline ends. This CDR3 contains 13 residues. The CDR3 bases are TGTGCCAGCAGCGGAGACTACAATCAGCCCCAGCATTTT. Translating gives CASSGDYNQPQHF.

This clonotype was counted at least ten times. CDR3 sequence: CSTDSDSPLHF. In nucleotides, the CDR3 is TGCAGTACAGACAGTGATTCACCCCTCCACTTT. V is TRBV20-1 and J is TRBJ1-6, with D possibly TRBD1 on 5 matching bases. CDR1 is DFQATT, CDR2 SNEGSKA, per germline (reference sequence). Trimming removed 8 bases at V and 8 bases at J, with 10 bases between. This CDR3 has 11 residues.

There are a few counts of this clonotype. CDR3 region: CASSVERGLSTQYF. DNA for the CDR3: TGTGCCAGCAGCGTAGAACGGGGGTTAAGTACGCAGTATTTT. The chain uses TRBV9 and TRBJ2-3; D may be TRBD2 (6 bases). Trimming shortened V by 0 bases and J by 8 bases, and 13 bases separated the two germline ends. This CDR3 contains 14 residues. CDR1 SGDLS and CDR2 YYNGEE come from the germline V gene.

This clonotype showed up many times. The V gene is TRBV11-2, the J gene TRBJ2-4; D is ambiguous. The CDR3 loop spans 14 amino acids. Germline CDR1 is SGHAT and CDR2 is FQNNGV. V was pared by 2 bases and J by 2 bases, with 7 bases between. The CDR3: CASSLRGPKNIQYF. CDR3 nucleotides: TGTGCCAGCAGCTTACGAGGTCCCAAAAACATTCAGTACTTC.

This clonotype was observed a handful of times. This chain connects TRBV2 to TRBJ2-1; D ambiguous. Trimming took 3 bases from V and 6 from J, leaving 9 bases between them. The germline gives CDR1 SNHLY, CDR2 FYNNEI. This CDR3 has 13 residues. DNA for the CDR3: TGTGCCAGCAGTGACGTAGCAGGCAATGAGCAGTTCTTC. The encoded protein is CASSDVAGNEQFF.

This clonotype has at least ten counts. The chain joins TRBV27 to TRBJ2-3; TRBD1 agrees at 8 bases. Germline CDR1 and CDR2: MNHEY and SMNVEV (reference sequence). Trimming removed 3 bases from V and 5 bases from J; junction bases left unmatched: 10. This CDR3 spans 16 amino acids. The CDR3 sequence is CASSLSGDRLLDTQYF. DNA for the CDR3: TGTGCCAGCAGTTTGTCGGGGGACAGGTTGTTAGATACGCAGTATTTT.